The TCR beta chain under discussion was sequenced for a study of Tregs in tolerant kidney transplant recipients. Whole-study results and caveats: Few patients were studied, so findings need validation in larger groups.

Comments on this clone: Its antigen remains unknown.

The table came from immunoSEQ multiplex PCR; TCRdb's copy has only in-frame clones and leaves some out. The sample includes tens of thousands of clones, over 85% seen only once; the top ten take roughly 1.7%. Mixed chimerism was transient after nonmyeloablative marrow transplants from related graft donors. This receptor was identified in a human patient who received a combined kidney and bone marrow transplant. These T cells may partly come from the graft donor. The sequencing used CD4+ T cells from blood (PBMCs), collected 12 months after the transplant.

DNA for the CDR3: TGCAGTGCTCATTGGGCGTACGAGCAGTACTTC. Its translation is CSAHWAYEQYF. V usage is TRBV20-1 and J usage is TRBJ2-7; D is undetermined. Germline V CDR1 and CDR2: DFQATT, SNEGSKA (reference sequence). V was shortened by 5 bases and J by 4 bases, with 9 bases between the two germline ends. The CDR3 runs 11 residues.